The 24 T cell receptor beta chains listed next were all sequenced from one sample in a study of T cell changes during pregnancy in multiple sclerosis. Only in-frame clones appear in the TCRdb table, and some are missing; sequencing was by immunoSEQ multiplex PCR. The top ten clones hold under 1.5% of a sample with fewer than 20,000 clones, approximately 90% of them seen once. The material was CD4+ T cells from peripheral blood mononuclear cells, obtained in the first trimester of pregnancy. The receptors derive from a female donor in good health, enrolled as a control in a pregnancy study.

A few counts support this clone. The chain couples TRBV12-5 to TRBJ2-4; 9 bases match TRBD1. V was pared by 6 bases and J by 3 bases, with 6 bases of the junction left unmatched. The CDR3 runs 15 residues. Germline values: CDR1 LGHNT, CDR2 FRNRAP. DNA for the CDR3: TGTGCTAGTGGCCTCGGGACAGGGAACAAAAACATTCAGTACTTC. Translated: CASGLGTGNKNIQYF.

The chain employs TRBV2 and TRBJ2-5; possible D gene TRBD2, 5 bases. The ends were cut back, 3 bases at V and 4 bases at J, with 12 bases in the middle. Per the germline V gene, CDR1 is SNHLY and CDR2 is FYNNEI. This CDR3 contains 14 residues. The CDR3 coding sequence is TGTGCCAGCAGTGAGTGGCTCGAGGGAGAGACCCAGTACTTC. Protein product: CASSEWLEGETQYF.

The chain has TRBV4-3 and TRBJ1-4; TRBD1 agrees at 7 bases. This CDR3 contains 16 residues. Germline CDR1 is LGHNA and CDR2 is YSLEER. Trimming cost V 0 bases and J 4 bases; bases outside gene matches: 5. The CDR3 here is CASSQDGAGGNEKLFF. For the CDR3, the DNA is TGCGCCAGCAGCCAAGATGGGGCAGGGGGTAATGAAAAACTGTTTTTT.

This clone was seen only once. The V call is TRBV2, the J call TRBJ2-1, with 9 bases identical to TRBD1. Germline CDR1 reads SNHLY; CDR2 reads FYNNEI. J was trimmed by 2 bases and V by 3 bases; bases with no gene match: 8. CDR3 length: 17 residues. CDR3 loop: CASSEVRDRVAYNEQFF. DNA for the CDR3: TGTGCCAGCAGTGAGGTTCGGGACAGGGTCGCCTACAATGAGCAGTTCTTC.

V and J are TRBV27 and TRBJ2-7, with D unresolved. The CDR3 is 15 amino acids. Germline V gene data show CDR1 as MNHEY and CDR2 as SMNVEV (reference sequence). Trimming pared 0 bases from V and 6 bases from J, leaving 15 bases between. This chain's CDR3 is CASSLSGQIITEQYF. For the CDR3, the DNA is TGTGCCAGCAGTTTATCTGGCCAAATTATAACCGAGCAGTACTTC.

This chain joins TRBV5-4 and TRBJ2-7; D perhaps matches TRBD2 (5 bases). V lost 3 bases and J 0 bases, leaving 13 bases between the germline ends. CDR3 length: 15 amino acids. CDR1 is SGHNT, CDR2 YYREEE, per germline (reference sequence). The CDR3, as DNA: TGTGCCAGCAGCTCGAGCGGATTGAGCTCCTACGAGCAGTACTTC. This translates into CASSSSGLSSYEQYF.

The V call is TRBV15, the J call TRBJ2-7, with TRBD1 matching 7 bases. This CDR3 comprises 14 residues. Germline V gene lookup returns CDR1 LNHNV and CDR2 YYDKDF (reference sequence). Losses at the gene ends were 2 bases for V and 4 bases for J; bases not matched to a gene: 5. The CDR3 spells CATSRSQGVYEQYF. The CDR3 coding sequence is TGTGCCACCAGCAGAAGCCAGGGGGTATACGAGCAGTACTTC.

This clone has just one count. The rearrangement links TRBV27 to TRBJ1-5; D gene uncertain. Trimming cost V 2 bases and J 6 bases, with 11 bases left between them. CDR3 length equals 14 residues. Germline-derived CDR1 and CDR2 are MNHEY and SMNVEV (reference sequence). The CDR3 sequence: CASSLQEGSQPQHF. The CDR3 bases are TGTGCCAGCAGTTTACAGGAGGGAAGTCAGCCCCAGCATTTT.

V gene TRBV30 combines with J gene TRBJ2-7, with D possibly matching TRBD1 (7 bases). The CDR3 spans 13 residues. V lost 4 bases, J lost 1 base, and 11 bases lay in between. CDR1 is GTSNPN and CDR2 is SVGIG in the germline V gene (reference sequence). CDR3 amino acids: CAWNSGGSYEQYF. The CDR3 DNA sequence: TGTGCCTGGAACTCAGGGGGGTCCTACGAGCAGTACTTC. Together with reference TRBV30 and TRBJ2-7, the CDR3 gives the full variable domain: SQTIHQWPATLVQPVGSPLSLECTVEGTSNPNLYWYRQAAGRGLQLLFYSVGIGQISSEVPQNLSASRPQDRQFILSSKKLLLSDSGFYLCAWNSGGSYEQYFGPGTRLTVT.

The genes are TRBV5-1 and TRBJ2-2; 7 nucleotides align to TRBD2. CDR1 and CDR2 from the germline V gene are SGHRS and YFSETQ. CDR3 size: 14 residues. With 3 bases clipped from V and 8 bases from J, the junction kept 7 bases outside the gene matches. CDR3 protein: CASSSMREGGELFF. The CDR3, as DNA: TGCGCCAGCAGCTCCATGAGGGAGGGAGGGGAGCTGTTTTTT.

The genes are TRBV6-5 and TRBJ2-1; TRBD2 matches 13 bases. J was trimmed by 5 bases and V by 2 bases; bases with no gene match: 0. The CDR3 runs 15 residues. CDR1 and CDR2 (germline): MNHEY, SVGAGI. The CDR3 DNA is TGTGCCAGCAGTTACGGACTAGCGGGGGACAATGAGCAGTTCTTC. Translated: CASSYGLAGDNEQFF.

The chain is built from TRBV27 and TRBJ1-3; 12 bases are a match to TRBD1. Germline V gene data show CDR1 as MNHEY and CDR2 as SMNVEV (reference sequence). Trimming at V came to 6 bases and at J to 3 bases, leaving 12 bases not matched to a gene. This CDR3 comprises 18 residues. The CDR3 protein is CASRPGQGALLDGNTIYF. In nucleotides, the CDR3 is TGTGCCAGCAGACCGGGACAGGGGGCTTTGTTGGATGGAAACACCATATATTTT.

This chain links TRBV2 with TRBJ1-1; D remains unclear. The germline V gene encodes CDR1 SNHLY and CDR2 FYNNEI. The CDR3 covers 13 residues. With 5 bases removed from V and 3 bases from J, the gap between germline ends came to 10 bases. CDR3 bases: TGTGCCAGCAGTTTAGACACAGACACTGAAGCTTTCTTT. It encodes CASSLDTDTEAFF.

V usage is TRBV19 and J usage is TRBJ1-2, with D perhaps matching TRBD1 (6 bases). The V and J ends lost 7 bases and 4 bases respectively, with 19 bases between them. CDR1 LNHDA and CDR2 SQIVND come from the germline V gene (reference sequence). This CDR3 region has 15 residues. CDR3 DNA: TGTGCCAGTAAGGTGGGAACAGGGAACTCCTATGGCTACACCTTC. This encodes CASKVGTGNSYGYTF.

V gene TRBV2 combines with J gene TRBJ2-1, with no clear D. Germline CDR1 and CDR2: SNHLY and FYNNEI. The V gene lost 3 bases and the J gene lost 9 bases, with 18 bases spanning the gap. The length of the CDR3 is 15 residues. CDR3 sequence reads: CASSEGPRVLGEQFF. The CDR3 bases are TGTGCCAGCAGTGAGGGTCCCCGGGTATTAGGTGAGCAGTTCTTC.

The chain employs TRBV5-6 and TRBJ1-5, with TRBD1 identical over 7 bases. V shed 6 bases, J shed 4 bases, and the junction held 13 bases outside the gene matches. This CDR3 region has 16 residues. Germline loops: CDR1 SGHDT, CDR2 YYEEEE. CDR3 sequence reads: CASTRRGQFKNQPQHF. Here the CDR3 DNA reads TGTGCCAGCACCAGGAGGGGACAGTTTAAGAATCAGCCCCAGCATTTT.

The rearrangement links TRBV30 to TRBJ2-7, with D unresolved. The germline V and J ends were trimmed by 0 bases and 6 bases, with 18 bases remaining between them. Germline CDR1 GTSNPN, CDR2 SVGIG (reference sequence). The CDR3 is 15 amino acids. CDR3 DNA sequence: TGTGCCTGGAGTGTTCTTGACATACCAGTGGGCGAGCAGTACTTC. Translation: CAWSVLDIPVGEQYF.

The gene calls are TRBV18 and TRBJ2-6; D uncertain. The CDR3 runs to 14 residues. Germline V gene data show CDR1 as KGHSH and CDR2 as LQKENI. V lost 5 bases, J lost 2 bases, and 7 bases lay in between. The chain's CDR3 is CASSTNPGANVLTF. DNA of the CDR3: TGTGCCAGCTCAACTAATCCTGGGGCCAACGTCCTGACTTTC.

The chain recombines TRBV6-6 with TRBJ1-1; D might be TRBD1 (6 bases). Germline CDR1 is MNHNY and CDR2 is SVGAGI (reference sequence). The CDR3 covers 15 residues. Trimming cost V 7 bases and J 0 bases, with 15 bases left between them. CDR3 nucleotides: TGTGCCAGCAACATAAAGGGGGTGCTGAACACTGAAGCTTTCTTT. Translating gives CASNIKGVLNTEAFF.

This chain uses TRBV7-9 with TRBJ2-5, with D perhaps matching TRBD2 (6 bases). Germline assignment: CDR1 SEHNR and CDR2 FQNEAQ (reference sequence). Between the trimmed V and J ends, which lost 4 bases and 9 bases, there was a span of 27 bases. The CDR3 loop spans 17 amino acids. CDR3 sequence (DNA): TGTGCCAGCAGCTATACCACCGGGACTGCCGGTGTGATGGCCCAGTACTTC. The encoded protein is CASSYTTGTAGVMAQYF.

Only one count was recorded for this clone. The chain is built from TRBV28 and TRBJ2-2, with TRBD2 matching 10 bases. V lost 5 bases to trimming and J lost 1 base; unmatched junction nucleotides: 4. CDR1 is MDHEN, CDR2 SYDVKM, per germline. The CDR3 contains 16 residues. CDR3 sequence reads: CASSTSGVMNTGELFF. In DNA form, the CDR3 reads TGTGCCAGCAGTACTAGCGGGGTGATGAACACCGGGGAGCTGTTTTTT.

This clone was counted between two and nine times. V gene TRBV29-1 combines with J gene TRBJ2-4; 8 positions match TRBD1. Germline CDR1 SQVTM, CDR2 ANQGSEA. V lost 6 bases to trimming and J lost 3 bases; unmatched junction nucleotides: 10. The CDR3 extends over 15 amino acids. CDR3 coding DNA: TGCAGCGTAGCGACAGGGGTTGCTGGCAAAAACATTCAGTACTTC. Translated: CSVATGVAGKNIQYF. Together with reference TRBV29-1 and TRBJ2-4, the CDR3 gives the full variable domain: SAVISQKPSRDICQRGTSLTIQCQVDSQVTMMFWYRQQPGQSLTLIATANQGSEATYESGFVIDKFPISRPNLTFSTLTVSNMSPEDSSIYLCSVATGVAGKNIQYFGAGTRLSVL.

The V call is TRBV4-3, the J call TRBJ2-1; TRBD1 aligns across 7 bases. The CDR3 is 15 residues long. Trimming removed 4 bases from V and 10 bases from J; junction bases left unmatched: 13. In germline, CDR1 is LGHNA, CDR2 YSLEER. The DNA for the CDR3 is TGCGCCAGCAGCCGGAACCACAGGGGTTCGAACGAGCAGTTCTTC. Translation: CASSRNHRGSNEQFF.

The chain carries TRBV5-4 and TRBJ1-2, with TRBD1 matching 7 bases. Germline trimming cut 3 bases from V and 2 bases from J; bases unmatched to any gene: 1. The CDR3 consists of 13 residues. From germline, CDR1 is SGHNT and CDR2 YYREEE (reference sequence). In DNA, the CDR3 is TGTGCCAGCAGCTCGACAGGGAACTATGGCTACACCTTC. It codes for CASSSTGNYGYTF.